This record covers a single TCR beta chain. Its antigen remains unidentified. This record comes from a study of shared clonotypes between healthy human individuals. Study-level points and caveats: Lower generation probabilities were found for non-shared clonotypes than for those shared by all four donors.

The data were produced by immunoSEQ multiplex PCR, yet TCRdb's version contains in-frame clones alone and is incomplete. The sample shows roughly 2.5 million clones, 90% to 95% of them seen only once. The CDR3 extends over 15 amino acids. V trimming: 8 bases; J trimming: 2 bases; junction bases outside the gene matches: 11. CDR1 MNHNS and CDR2 SASEGT come from the germline V gene. This TCR was recovered from a man between 18 and 29 years old in good health. This chain connects TRBV6-1 to TRBJ1-2; 7 bases are a match to TRBD1. The sample consisted of naive CD4+ T cells sorted from blood. As for subset: CD45RA+ positively selected. CDR3 nucleotide sequence: TGTGCCAGCTCTTTCGGGACAGCACCCAACTATGGCTACACCTTC. It codes for CASSFGTAPNYGYTF.